What follows is one TCR beta chain and its context. Antigen unknown. This sample is part of a study of cytomegalovirus exposure and HLA in healthy donors. Study-wide points: Among the sequence variants, a highly shared cluster was likely an artifact of sequencing.

Use of 60 Vbeta and 13 Jbeta primers characterized the PCR. Generated by immunoSEQ multiplex PCR, the TCRdb table keeps only in-frame clones and is missing some. The sample has about 160,000 clones, about four fifths seen once. This CDR3 has 14 amino acids. CDR1 is SQVTM and CDR2 is ANQGSEA in the germline V gene. Trimming took 2 bases from V and 4 from J; bases not matched to a gene: 4. This chain connects TRBV29-1 to TRBJ2-7, with TRBD1 identical over 11 bases. Material: PBMCs. The TCR comes from a woman between 50 and 59 years old in good health and CMV-seronegative. CDR3 residues: CSVEFGTGGYEQYF. In DNA form, the CDR3 reads TGCAGCGTTGAATTCGGGACAGGGGGGTACGAGCAGTACTTC.